A single sample gave rise to the 19 T cell receptor beta chains below, sequenced in a study of shared clonotypes between healthy human individuals. Sequenced by immunoSEQ multiplex PCR; TCRdb stores in-frame clones only, minus some. The sample shows around 1.5 million clones, roughly 98% of them seen only once. The sample was naive CD4+ T cells sorted from blood. Documented subset: CD45RA+ positively selected. The receptors here all came from a man younger than 45 in good health.

V and J are TRBV14 and TRBJ2-1, with D hard to call. Trimming took off 1 base at V and 6 bases at J, with 10 bases between the two ends. Germline V gene sequence: CDR1 SGHDN, CDR2 FVKESK. The CDR3 is 14 residues long. In nucleotides, the CDR3 is TGTGCCAGCAGCCAAGGGAGACGGGTCAATGAGCAGTTCTTC. This sequence encodes CASSQGRRVNEQFF.

This chain connects TRBV28 to TRBJ1-5; 7 bases fit TRBD1. CDR3 length: 12 residues. The J segment lost 6 bases and the V segment lost 7 bases, leaving 3 bases of the junction unmatched. Looked up from germline, CDR1 is MDHEN and CDR2 is SYDVKM. CDR3 bases: TGTGCCAGCACCTCAGGGGGTCAGCCCCAGCATTTT. It yields the protein CASTSGGQPQHF.

This clone was detected only once. The chain combines TRBV6-4 with TRBJ1-4; D is ambiguous. Looked up from germline, CDR1 is MRHNA and CDR2 is SNTAGT. The CDR3 covers 11 residues. V gave up 2 bases and J gave up 10 bases, with 5 bases separating them. CDR3 nucleotides: TGTGCCAGCAGTGACAGGGTAAAACTGTTTTTT. This encodes CASSDRVKLFF.

This clone has a single count. V usage is TRBV28 and J usage is TRBJ1-3; D may be TRBD1 (5 bases). This CDR3 is 10 amino acids long. Germline V CDR1 and CDR2: MDHEN, SYDVKM. CDR3 nucleotides: TGTGCTAGCCTCGGGGCCACCATATATTTT. Amino acids: CASLGATIYF.

V gene TRBV15 combines with J gene TRBJ1-5; no definite D call. Trimming pared 0 bases from V and 0 bases from J, leaving 6 bases between. The CDR3 loop spans 15 amino acids. Germline V gene lookup returns CDR1 LNHNV and CDR2 YYDKDF (reference sequence). Here the CDR3 reads CATSRDWNSNQPQHF. The CDR3 DNA follows: TGTGCCACCAGCAGAGATTGGAATAGCAATCAGCCCCAGCATTTT.

The V call is TRBV18, the J call TRBJ1-1, with 7 positions matching TRBD1. Germline loops: CDR1 KGHSH, CDR2 LQKENI. The CDR3 covers 16 residues. V dropped 5 bases and J dropped 1; count of bases not matched to a gene: 10. The CDR3 here is CASSRTYRGQNTEAFF. CDR3 nucleotides: TGTGCCAGCTCAAGAACATACAGGGGCCAGAACACTGAAGCTTTCTTT.

V usage is TRBV29-1 and J usage is TRBJ2-5; 8 nucleotides agree with TRBD2. Germline V lookup: CDR1 SQVTM, CDR2 ANQGSEA. With V trimmed by 4 bases and J by 4 bases, 11 bases remained unmatched. The CDR3 extends over 15 amino acids. The CDR3 here is CSVASPGTSSETQYF. The CDR3 DNA is TGCAGCGTTGCGTCCCCGGGGACTAGTTCAGAGACCCAGTACTTC.

This chain links TRBV6-5 with TRBJ2-7; 9 bases map to TRBD1. Germline V gene data show CDR1 as MNHEY and CDR2 as SVGAGI. The CDR3 totals 15 residues. V trimming: 0 bases; J trimming: 5 bases; junction bases outside the gene matches: 5. The CDR3 protein is CASSYSNRGRDEQYF. As DNA, the CDR3 is TGTGCCAGCAGTTACTCGAACAGGGGGCGCGACGAGCAGTACTTC.

The V call is TRBV20-1, the J call TRBJ2-3; TRBD2 might be the D (5 bases). The CDR3 covers 9 residues. Per germline, CDR1 DFQATT and CDR2 SNEGSKA (reference sequence). The CDR3 nucleotides are TGCAGAGGCGGGGATACGCAGTATTTT. Translated, it gives CRGGDTQYF.

The V and J genes are TRBV6-1 and TRBJ2-5; TRBD1 aligns across 8 bases. Per germline, CDR1 MNHNS and CDR2 SASEGT. The CDR3 has 15 amino acids. Trimming took 2 bases from V and 9 from J; bases not matched to a gene: 11. The CDR3 reads CASSERGRTGPPQYF. Written as DNA, the CDR3 is TGTGCCAGCAGTGAAAGAGGACGGACAGGGCCACCCCAGTACTTC.

This chain connects TRBV6-1 to TRBJ2-1; 7 bases match TRBD2. This CDR3 comprises 15 residues. V lost 0 bases and J lost 6; bases outside the gene matches: 5. The germline V gene encodes CDR1 MNHNS and CDR2 SASEGT. CDR3 sequence reads: CASSEATSGTNEQFF. The CDR3 DNA reads TGTGCCAGCAGTGAAGCGACCAGCGGGACCAATGAGCAGTTCTTC.

The CDR3 nucleotides read TGTGCCAGCAGCCAACCTAACAGGGGGAGGACAGATACGCAGTATTTT. It yields the protein CASSQPNRGRTDTQYF. This chain joins TRBV7-8 and TRBJ2-3, with 8 nucleotides matching TRBD1. The germline V gene has CDR1 SGHVS and CDR2 FQNEAQ. The CDR3 runs to 16 residues. Trimming took 5 bases from V and 3 from J; bases not matched to a gene: 10.

The rearrangement links TRBV7-9 to TRBJ2-3; no firm D call. Germline V gene lookup returns CDR1 SEHNR and CDR2 FQNEAQ (reference sequence). The CDR3 consists of 12 residues. V lost 2 bases to trimming and J lost 4 bases, with 4 bases between them. The CDR3 region is CASSLMADTQYF. Here the CDR3 DNA reads TGTGCCAGCAGCTTAATGGCAGATACGCAGTATTTT.

Here the CDR3 DNA reads TGCAGCGCCTACGCAGGGAACGGCGTGGCGACCCAGTACTTC. Translation: CSAYAGNGVATQYF. This chain connects TRBV29-1 to TRBJ2-5; D may be TRBD1 (5 bases). Per germline, CDR1 SQVTM and CDR2 ANQGSEA. The CDR3 extends over 14 amino acids. V lost 7 bases to trimming and J lost 7 bases, with 22 bases between them.

The chain combines TRBV11-2 with TRBJ2-7, with 9 bases lining up with TRBD1. Unmatched junction bases numbered 12, after V lost 7 bases and J lost 2 bases. CDR1 and CDR2 (germline): SGHAT, FQNNGV. The CDR3 loop spans 16 amino acids. This chain's CDR3 is CASTTSRDRAAYEQYF. The CDR3 DNA reads as TGTGCCAGCACCACATCCCGGGACAGGGCGGCCTACGAGCAGTACTTC.

DNA of the CDR3: TGTGCCAGCAGCTTAGGGACTAGCGGGAGGGCCGACGAGCAGTACTTC. Residues: CASSLGTSGRADEQYF. This rearrangement joins TRBV11-1 to TRBJ2-7; TRBD2 aligns across 15 bases. Germline lookup yields CDR1 SGHAT and CDR2 FQDESV (reference sequence). J lost 5 bases, V lost 1 base, and 3 bases had no gene match. This CDR3 has 16 residues. The variable domain in full, with the rest retrieved from reference TRBV11-1 and TRBJ2-7, is EAEVAQSPRYKITEKSQAVAFWCDPISGHATLYWYRQILGQGPELLVQFQDESVVDDSQLPKDRFSAERLKGVDSTLKIQPAELGDSAMYLCASSLGTSGRADEQYFGPGTRLTVT.

Regarding this clone: Different DNA sequences within this sample yield the same CDR3. The rearrangement uses TRBV19 and TRBJ1-2; D might be TRBD1 (5 bases). V lost 4 bases to trimming and J lost 1 base, with 7 bases between them. Germline loops: CDR1 LNHDA, CDR2 SQIVND (reference sequence). CDR3 size: 13 residues. The CDR3 nucleotides read TGTGCCAGTAGTACCCAGGGTAACTATGGCTACACCTTC. Protein sequence: CASSTQGNYGYTF.

This sequence joins TRBV7-2 and TRBJ2-7; TRBD2 might be the D (5 bases). The germline V and J ends were trimmed by 0 bases and 5 bases, with 11 bases remaining between them. The CDR3 spans 14 residues. Germline loops: CDR1 SGHTA, CDR2 FQGNSA. CDR3 residues: CASSLAGRGNEQYF. CDR3 coding DNA: TGTGCCAGCAGCTTAGCTGGCCGAGGGAACGAGCAGTACTTC.

The rearrangement uses TRBV12-2 and TRBJ2-2; no check of the table's D call, TRBD1, against the DNA was made. TRBV12-2 is a recognized pseudogene. The CDR3 loop spans 17 amino acids. CDR3 nucleotides: TGTGCAAGTCGCTCCCGCAGGACAACCCGTGATACCGGGGAGCTGTTTTTT. It is translated as CASRSRRTTRDTGELFF.